This T cell receptor (beta chain) was captured in a study of T cell responses to AZD1222 COVID-19 vaccine. Across the study: Pooling was applied to second doses at about 4 or about 12 weeks.

In this sample, this clone turned up once. Its cognate antigen is unknown. The repertoire was sequenced with immunoSEQ multiplex PCR; TCRdb's copy has only in-frame clones and lacks some. The sample lists more than 150,000 clones, roughly 88% occurring once. Broader study findings: Recipients of two AZD1222 doses showed rising Spike-specific TCR breadth and depth. Regions left unmutated in variants are reportedly the target of nearly half of spike-specific TCRs.

V was clipped by 5 bases and J by 6 bases, with 13 bases between them. This CDR3 region has 13 residues. Germline V CDR1 and CDR2: SEHNR, FQNEAQ (reference sequence). This clonotype was obtained from an adult in good health. The sample here was peripheral blood, taken on day 0 of AZD1222 vaccination. The rearrangement uses TRBV7-9 and TRBJ1-1; tentative D call: TRBD1 (5 bases). DNA of the CDR3: TGTGCCAGCAGCGGCCGGGACCCGGCTGAAGCTTTCTTT. It codes for CASSGRDPAEAFF.